A selection of T cell receptor beta chains follows, all from one sample in a study of T cells in Graves' hyperthyroidism and ophthalmopathy. TCRdb independently ran MiXCR on the multiplex PCR reads; one entry per CDR3 protein. The table records about 350,000 distinct CDR3 sequences, about a sixth of them present only once. What was sequenced was blood. Every receptor here comes from a woman in her thirties with Graves' hyperthyroidism that later progressed to Graves' ophthalmopathy. The CDR3 runs from the conserved cysteine through the conserved F or W. D genes are given only for firm matches. Size is omitted from some rows. Given values are once, few, many or a class for expanded clones.

V gene: TRBV7-8; D gene: TRBD1; J gene: TRBJ2-2; clone size: many; CDR3 DNA: TGTGCCAGCAGCTTGGACAGGGCTGACACCGGGGAGCTGTTTTTT; CDR3 protein: CASSLDRADTGELFF
V gene: TRBV5-1; D gene: .; J gene: TRBJ2-1; clone size: many; CDR3 DNA: TGCGCCAGTAGGAAAGGGAATGAGCAGTTCTTC; CDR3 protein: CASRKGNEQFF
V gene: TRBV5-1; D gene: TRBD1; J gene: TRBJ1-1; clone size: .; CDR3 DNA: TGCGCCAGCAGCCTCCGGGACAGGATGTACATGAACACTGAAGCTTTCTTT; CDR3 protein: CASSLRDRMYMNTEAFF
V gene: TRBV12-3/TRBV12-4; D gene: TRBD1; J gene: TRBJ2-3; clone size: many; CDR3 DNA: TGTGCCAGCAGCTGGGGACAGGGGGCCGTTACAGATACGCAGTATTTT; CDR3 protein: CASSWGQGAVTDTQYF
V gene: TRBV5-8; D gene: TRBD1; J gene: TRBJ1-1; clone size: few; CDR3 DNA: TGTGCCAGCAGCTTCCCGACAGGGTCAGGGTCCACTGAAGCTTTCTTT; CDR3 protein: CASSFPTGSGSTEAFF
V gene: TRBV2; D gene: TRBD1; J gene: TRBJ1-2; clone size: .; CDR3 DNA: TGTGCCAGCGCCGGACAGGGAGGCGGCTACACCTTC; CDR3 protein: CASAGQGGGYTF
V gene: TRBV5-1; D gene: .; J gene: TRBJ2-1; clone size: many; CDR3 DNA: TGCGCCAGCAGCTTGGAGCTTAGTGGCCTCTACAATGAGCAGTTCTTC; CDR3 protein: CASSLELSGLYNEQFF
V gene: TRBV6-2/TRBV6-3; D gene: .; J gene: TRBJ2-7; clone size: many; CDR3 DNA: TGTGCCAGCAGTTACTTGACGTTTGGACGAGAGCAGTACTTC; CDR3 protein: CASSYLTFGREQYF
V gene: TRBV13; D gene: TRBD1; J gene: TRBJ1-2; clone size: few; CDR3 DNA: TGTGCCAGCAGCTTAGAGGGGGACAGGGGAATACGGGAAGGCTACACCTTC; CDR3 protein: CASSLEGDRGIREGYTF
V gene: TRBV7-6; D gene: .; J gene: TRBJ2-1; clone size: few; CDR3 DNA: TGTGCCAGCAGCCCGCGCCCGGGTGATGAGCAGTTCTTC; CDR3 protein: CASSPRPGDEQFF